The clone carrying this T cell receptor (beta chain) was recorded a few times. Its target is not known. The data belong to a study of CD8+ T cells in alopecia areata. Study-level points and caveats: Tofacitinib produced a significant decrease in scalp clonality and in expanded CD8+ clones among the top 100.

Treatment indicated: oral pan-JAK inhibitor, 5-10 mg twice daily. Peripheral blood and lesional scalp punch biopsies were taken from alopecia areata patients. Germline loops: CDR1 SGHRS, CDR2 YFSETQ. This CDR3 is 16 amino acids long. Unmatched junction bases numbered 10, after V lost 5 bases and J lost 8 bases. The authors extracted RNA and reverse transcribed it into cDNA as the sequencing template. Sequencing was performed with immunoSEQ multiplex PCR; in TCRdb, only in-frame clones are kept and a portion is missing. The table lists 210,000 or so clones, under 70% of them singletons. The input for sequencing was CD4+ T cells sorted from blood, taken around week 42, from a patient treated with tofacitinib. This chain joins TRBV5-1 and TRBJ1-6, with 10 bases fitting TRBD1. This clonotype was obtained from a human donor with alopecia areata. CDR3 in amino acids: CASSPAVGQGHSPLHF. DNA of the CDR3: TGCGCCAGCAGTCCTGCGGTGGGACAGGGGCATTCACCCCTCCACTTT.